A selection of T cell receptor beta chains follows, all from one sample in a study of T-cell reconstitution after alpha-beta-depleted transplantation in children. Each CDR3 protein is one row after TCRdb ran MiXCR on the PCR reads. The data show fewer than 400,000 distinct CDR3 sequences, 23% seen once. Sequenced here: PBMCs, mostly from graft donor cells, sampled 180 days after TCRalphabeta/CD19-depleted stem cell transplant. The receptors were gathered from a male patient younger than 18 who had a stem cell transplant for acute lymphoblastic leukemia, so the T cells may come from the graft donor. Both conserved end residues are part of each CDR3. The D gene is left open where the match is weak. Rows may omit the clone size; those that give it use once, few, many or a size class.

j_call d_call v_call clone_size cdr3_aa cdr3_nt
TRBJ1-1 TRBD1 TRBV19 - CASSIDRQGRGYTEAFF TGTGCCAGTAGTATAGATCGACAGGGGAGGGGATACACTGAAGCTTTCTTT
TRBJ1-4 - TRBV4-1 few CASSQDVSRNEKLFF TGCGCCAGCAGCCAAGATGTGAGCCGTAATGAAAAACTGTTTTTT
TRBJ1-2 - TRBV5-5 few CASSAGIQGYGYTF TGTGCCAGCAGCGCCGGGATTCAAGGGTATGGCTACACCTTC
TRBJ2-1 TRBD2 TRBV12-3/TRBV12-4 - CASSLQREYNEQFF TGTGCCAGCAGTTTGCAGCGGGAGTACAATGAGCAGTTCTTC
TRBJ2-4 - TRBV21-1 few CASSKEEHRKAKNIQYF TGTGCCAGCAGCAAAGAGGAACATAGAAAAGCCAAAAACATTCAGTACTTC
TRBJ2-3 - TRBV5-1 few CASSLGGVWSTDTQYF TGCGCCAGCAGCTTGGGAGGGGTGTGGAGCACAGATACGCAGTATTTT
TRBJ2-5 - TRBV11-3 - CASSLERETQYF TGTGCCAGCAGCTTAGAGCGGGAGACCCAGTACTTC
TRBJ2-1 - TRBV4-1 few CASSQASSSYNEQFF TGCGCCAGCAGCCAAGCTAGTAGCAGCTACAATGAGCAGTTCTTC
TRBJ2-3 TRBD2 TRBV12-3/TRBV12-4 few CASSLTSISSTDTQYF TGTGCCAGCAGTCTGACTAGCATCTCGAGCACAGATACGCAGTATTTT
TRBJ2-7 - TRBV12-3/TRBV12-4 few CASSPSPPGAYEQYF TGTGCCAGCAGTCCCTCGCCACCCGGGGCCTACGAGCAGTACTTC
TRBJ2-4 - TRBV27 few CASSLGRGDIQYF TGTGCCAGCAGTTTGGGCAGGGGAGACATTCAGTACTTC
TRBJ2-1 - TRBV13 - CASSRRVNEQFF TGTGCCAGCAGCAGAAGGGTCAATGAGCAGTTCTTC
TRBJ2-3 TRBD1 TRBV12-5 few CASEWQGALTDTQYF TGTGCTAGTGAATGGCAGGGGGCCCTCACAGATACGCAGTATTTT
TRBJ1-5 TRBD1 TRBV15 - CATSTNRGHNQPQHF TGTGCCACCAGCACTAACAGGGGGCACAATCAGCCCCAGCATTTT
TRBJ1-6 - TRBV15 - CATSRDLRENSPLHF TGTGCCACCAGCAGAGATCTCCGGGAGAATTCACCCCTCCACTTT
TRBJ2-5 - TRBV12-3/TRBV12-4 - CASSWIVQETQYF TGTGCCAGCAGTTGGATAGTTCAAGAGACCCAGTACTTC
TRBJ2-5 - TRBV7-9 - CASSLLRAQETQYF TGTGCCAGCAGCTTGTTAAGGGCCCAAGAGACCCAGTACTTC
TRBJ2-3 - TRBV20-1 few CSASPLRLGLAGPGGADTQYF TGCAGTGCTAGTCCGTTGAGGTTGGGTCTAGCGGGCCCAGGGGGCGCAGATACGCAGTATTTT
TRBJ2-6 - TRBV28 few CASSFTFGSSGANVLTF TGTGCCAGCAGCTTCACGTTCGGGTCTTCTGGGGCCAACGTCCTGACTTTC
TRBJ2-7 - TRBV7-9 few CASRAGTLNEQYF TGTGCCAGCAGGGCCGGGACACTCAACGAGCAGTACTTC
TRBJ2-3 TRBD2 TRBV3-1 - CASSQGLAGLIADTQYF TGTGCCAGCAGCCAGGGACTAGCGGGTTTGATCGCAGATACGCAGTATTTT
TRBJ2-4 TRBD2 TRBV10-3 few CAISEGSGSADIQYF TGTGCCATCAGTGAGGGTAGCGGGAGTGCGGACATTCAGTACTTC
TRBJ1-2 TRBD1 TRBV4-1 - CASSQPQGRLYGYTF TGCGCCAGCAGCCAGCCACAGGGGAGGCTCTATGGCTACACCTTC
TRBJ2-1 TRBD2 TRBV5-1 many CASSPTSGRSGEQFF TGCGCCAGCAGCCCGACTAGCGGGAGGAGCGGTGAGCAGTTCTTC
TRBJ2-5 - TRBV29-1 few CSVEEYPETQYF TGCAGCGTTGAGGAGTACCCAGAGACCCAGTACTTC
TRBJ2-1 - TRBV5-1 few CASYRVPGDEQFF TGCGCCAGCTATCGGGTCCCGGGCGATGAGCAGTTCTTC
TRBJ2-7 TRBD2 TRBV5-1 few CASSLTSGWEYEQYF TGCGCCAGCAGCTTGACTAGCGGTTGGGAATACGAGCAGTACTTC
TRBJ1-5 - TRBV6-5 - CASSGDQPQHF TGTGCCAGCAGTGGAGATCAGCCCCAGCATTTT
TRBJ1-1 - TRBV5-1 few CASSLDRDEYTEAFF TGCGCCAGCAGCTTGGATAGGGACGAGTACACTGAAGCTTTCTTT
TRBJ1-1 - TRBV9 - CASSVVLTPAGTLNTEAFF TGTGCCAGCAGCGTAGTTCTAACCCCCGCCGGGACACTGAACACTGAAGCTTTCTTT
TRBJ2-1 - TRBV7-2 - CASSFPPRGRAGQFF TGTGCCAGCAGCTTTCCCCCTCGGGGGCGGGCGGGGCAGTTCTTC
TRBJ2-1 - TRBV5-1 few CASSLSVGFSYNEQFF TGCGCCAGCAGCTTGTCGGTAGGGTTCTCCTACAATGAGCAGTTCTTC